This T cell receptor beta chain emerged from a study of HIV-infected patients and healthy controls. Study at large: Total CDR3 counts per chain did not differ significantly between patients and controls.

Follow-up blood was drawn about 14 weeks, roughly three months, after antiretroviral therapy began. Whole blood was used without fractionation, so all unsorted peripheral T cells were included. Study observations and caveats: The seeming recovery of the Gini index after therapy in HIV-infected patients vanished in size-matched data. Roughly three months of therapy was arguably too brief to observe immune reconstitution in treated samples. Eight alpha and eight beta V genes differed significantly in mean usage between HIV-infected patients and controls.

The V gene lost 2 bases and the J gene lost 0 bases, with 10 bases spanning the gap. Germline assignment: CDR1 SGHDN and CDR2 FVKESK. The CDR3 loop spans 15 amino acids. Reverse transcription used around 500 ng RNA and constant-region primers for alpha and beta. Alpha and beta chain libraries were made separately by chain-specific third strand synthesis with multiplexing indices. From the 5' RACE reads, TCRdb called clonotypes with MiXCR, one entry per CDR3 protein. This table has 360 or so distinct CDR3 sequences, over 60% appearing once. A word on this clonotype: Its antigen is not identified. This beta chain came through as a stray read in a library set up for alpha chains, and its size says little.

The material was blood, obtained during antiretroviral therapy. This TCR came from an adult with HIV infection. The chain uses TRBV14 and TRBJ1-1; D is possibly TRBD1 (6 bases). This chain's CDR3 is CASSQMGALNTEAFF. In nucleotides, the CDR3 is TGTGCCAGCAGCCAAATGGGGGCGTTGAACACTGAAGCTTTCTTT.